Sequencing of this T cell receptor beta chain was carried out in a study of T-cell memory formation after mild COVID-19. Broader study findings: CD4+ contracting clones were found mainly in CM and EM, and CD8+ ones in EMRA.

TCRdb independently ran MiXCR on the 5' RACE reads; one entry per CDR3 protein. The sample has 500,000 to 550,000 distinct CDR3 sequences, about 20% seen once; the top ten hold around 12%. In its sample, this clonotype was seen a few times. Its antigen remains unknown. The CDR3 is made up of 15 amino acids. Germline CDR1 and CDR2: LGHNA and YSLEER. V was clipped by 1 base and J by 5 bases, with 15 bases between them. The chain links TRBV4-3 to TRBJ2-7; D is unclear. This receptor was identified in an adult woman who had mild COVID-19 (a few samples of this study predate the infection). Cell type and time point are not known. The sample was PBMCs or a T cell subset sorted from them (not recorded which). The CDR3 nucleotides read TGCGCCAGCAGCCAAGGTCTCACTTTCGGCCACGAGCAGTACTTC. Amino acid sequence: CASSQGLTFGHEQYF.